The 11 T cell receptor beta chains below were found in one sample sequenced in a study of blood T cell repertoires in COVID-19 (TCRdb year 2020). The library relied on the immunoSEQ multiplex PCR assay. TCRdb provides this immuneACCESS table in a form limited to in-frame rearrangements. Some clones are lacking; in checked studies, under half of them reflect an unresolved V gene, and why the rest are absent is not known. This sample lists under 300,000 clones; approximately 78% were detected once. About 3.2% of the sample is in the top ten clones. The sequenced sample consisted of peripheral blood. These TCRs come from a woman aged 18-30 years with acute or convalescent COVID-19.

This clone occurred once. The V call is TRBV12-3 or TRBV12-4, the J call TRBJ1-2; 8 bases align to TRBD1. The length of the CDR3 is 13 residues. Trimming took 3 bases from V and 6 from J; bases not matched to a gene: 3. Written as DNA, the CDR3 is TGTGCCAGCAGTTTGCGGACAGGGCATGGCTACACCTTC. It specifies CASSLRTGHGYTF.

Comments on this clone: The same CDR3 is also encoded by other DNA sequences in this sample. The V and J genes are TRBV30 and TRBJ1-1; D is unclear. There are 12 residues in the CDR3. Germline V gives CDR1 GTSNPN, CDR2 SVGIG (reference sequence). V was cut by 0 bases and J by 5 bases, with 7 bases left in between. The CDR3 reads CAWSVSVTEAFF. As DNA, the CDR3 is TGTGCCTGGAGTGTCTCGGTAACTGAAGCTTTCTTT.

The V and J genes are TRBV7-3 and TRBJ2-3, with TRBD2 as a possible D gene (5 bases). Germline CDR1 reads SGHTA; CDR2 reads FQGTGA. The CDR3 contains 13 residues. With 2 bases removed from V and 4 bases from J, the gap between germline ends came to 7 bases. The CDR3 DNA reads TGTGCCAGCAGCTTACAGGACTCAGATACGCAGTATTTT. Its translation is CASSLQDSDTQYF.

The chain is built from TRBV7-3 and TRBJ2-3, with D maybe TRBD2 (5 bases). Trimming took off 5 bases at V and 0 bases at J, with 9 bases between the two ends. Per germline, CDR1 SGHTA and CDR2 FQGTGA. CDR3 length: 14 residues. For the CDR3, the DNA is TGTGCCAGCAGCCCCAGCGGAAGCACAGATACGCAGTATTTT. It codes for CASSPSGSTDTQYF.

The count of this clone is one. The CDR3 is CASSLGEYGYTF. DNA of the CDR3: TGTGCCAGCAGCTTAGGAGAGTATGGCTACACCTTC. The chain has TRBV7-9 and TRBJ1-2; the D is unclear. Looked up from germline, CDR1 is SEHNR and CDR2 is FQNEAQ (reference sequence). Between the trimmed V and J ends, which lost 1 base and 5 bases, there was a span of 5 bases. This CDR3 contains 12 residues.

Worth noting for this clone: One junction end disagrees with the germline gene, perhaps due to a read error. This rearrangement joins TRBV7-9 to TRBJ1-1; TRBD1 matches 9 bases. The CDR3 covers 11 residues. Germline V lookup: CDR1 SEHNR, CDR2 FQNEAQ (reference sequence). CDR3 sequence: CASRDGTGFWF. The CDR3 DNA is TGTGCCAGCAGAGACGGGACAGGGTTCTGGTTT.

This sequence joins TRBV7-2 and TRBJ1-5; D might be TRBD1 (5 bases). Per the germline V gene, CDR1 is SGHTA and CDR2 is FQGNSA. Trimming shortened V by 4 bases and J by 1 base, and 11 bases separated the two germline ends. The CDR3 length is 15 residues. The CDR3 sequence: CASSWTGGSNQPQHF. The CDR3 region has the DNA TGTGCCAGCAGCTGGACTGGGGGGAGCAATCAGCCCCAGCATTTT.

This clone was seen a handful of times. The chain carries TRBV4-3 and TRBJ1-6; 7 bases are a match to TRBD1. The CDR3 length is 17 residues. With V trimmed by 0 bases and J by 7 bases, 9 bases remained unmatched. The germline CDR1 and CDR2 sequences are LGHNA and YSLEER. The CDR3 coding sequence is TGCGCCAGCAGCCAAGATACCGCGACAGGGAGGAATTCACCCCTCCACTTT. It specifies CASSQDTATGRNSPLHF.

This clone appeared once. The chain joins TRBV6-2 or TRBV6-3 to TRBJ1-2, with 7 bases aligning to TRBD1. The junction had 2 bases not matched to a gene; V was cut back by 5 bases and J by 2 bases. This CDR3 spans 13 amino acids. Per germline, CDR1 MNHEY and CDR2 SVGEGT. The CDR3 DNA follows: TGTGCCAGCAGTGACAGGGAGAACTATGGCTACACCTTC. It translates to CASSDRENYGYTF.

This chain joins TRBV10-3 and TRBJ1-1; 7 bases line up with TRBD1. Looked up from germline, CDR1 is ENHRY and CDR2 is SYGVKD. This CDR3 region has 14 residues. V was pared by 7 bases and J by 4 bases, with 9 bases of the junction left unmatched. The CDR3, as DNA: TGTGCCATCAAAAGACAGGGTGTGGGCACTGAAGCTTTCTTT. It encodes CAIKRQGVGTEAFF.

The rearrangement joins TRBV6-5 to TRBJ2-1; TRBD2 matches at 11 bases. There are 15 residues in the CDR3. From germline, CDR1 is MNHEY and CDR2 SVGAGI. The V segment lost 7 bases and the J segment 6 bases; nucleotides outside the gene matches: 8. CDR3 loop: CASILLAGVGNEQFF. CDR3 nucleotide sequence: TGTGCCAGCATTCTACTAGCGGGAGTTGGCAATGAGCAGTTCTTC.